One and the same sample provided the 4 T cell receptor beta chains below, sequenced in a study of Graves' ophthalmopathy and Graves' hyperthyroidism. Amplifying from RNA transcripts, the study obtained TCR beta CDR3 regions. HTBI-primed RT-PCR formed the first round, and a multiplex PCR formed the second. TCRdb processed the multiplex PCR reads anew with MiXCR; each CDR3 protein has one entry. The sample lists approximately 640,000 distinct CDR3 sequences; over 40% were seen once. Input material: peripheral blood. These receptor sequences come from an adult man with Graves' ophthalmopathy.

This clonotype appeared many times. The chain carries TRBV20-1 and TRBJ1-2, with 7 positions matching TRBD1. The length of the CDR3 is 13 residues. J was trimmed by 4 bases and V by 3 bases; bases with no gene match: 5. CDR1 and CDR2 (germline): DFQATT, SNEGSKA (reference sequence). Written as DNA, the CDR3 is TGCAGTGCTAGTAACAGGGGAGGCTATGGCTACACCTTC. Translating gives CSASNRGGYGYTF.

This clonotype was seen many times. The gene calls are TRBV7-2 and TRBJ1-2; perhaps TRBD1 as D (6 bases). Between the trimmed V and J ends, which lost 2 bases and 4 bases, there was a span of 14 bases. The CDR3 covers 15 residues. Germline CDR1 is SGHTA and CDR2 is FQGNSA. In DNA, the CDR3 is TGTGCCAGCAGCTTAAAGGCAGGGGTAACCTATGGCTACACCTTC. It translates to CASSLKAGVTYGYTF.

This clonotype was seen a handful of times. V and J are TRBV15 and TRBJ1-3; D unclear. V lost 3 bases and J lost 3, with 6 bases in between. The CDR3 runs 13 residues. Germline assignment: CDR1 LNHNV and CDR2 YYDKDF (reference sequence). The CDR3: CATSSTHGNTIYF. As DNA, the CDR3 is TGTGCCACCAGCAGTACTCATGGAAACACCATATATTTT. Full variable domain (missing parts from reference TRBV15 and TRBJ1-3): DAMVIQNPRYQVTQFGKPVTLSCSQTLNHNVMYWYQQKSSQAPKLLFHYYDKDFNNEADTPDNFQSRRPNTSFCFLDIRSPGLGDTAMYLCATSSTHGNTIYFGEGSWLTVV.

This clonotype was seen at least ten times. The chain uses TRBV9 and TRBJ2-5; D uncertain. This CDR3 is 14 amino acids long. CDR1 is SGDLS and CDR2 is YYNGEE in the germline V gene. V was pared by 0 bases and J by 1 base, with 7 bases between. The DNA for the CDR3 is TGTGCCAGCAGCGTAGAGGCAGCCCAAGAGACCCAGTACTTC. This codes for CASSVEAAQETQYF.